The 14 T cell receptor beta chains below were found in one sample sequenced in a study of human T cells and chemical hapten exposure. TCRdb reprocessed the RACE reads via MiXCR and lists one record per CDR3 protein. Counted here are roughly 120,000 distinct CDR3 sequences, around 15% occurring once; the ten biggest clones make up 0.92%. The sample's time point: patch test 1, 2 weeks after DPC sensitization. Treatment here: therapeutic diphenylcyclopropenone sensitization with weekly scalp DPC. The specimen was whole blood, collected in connection with sensitization to the hapten diphenylcyclopropenone (DPC). These receptors were obtained from a man aged 18-30 years with alopecia areata. Some clones in this sample may be carry-over from other donors' samples.

A few counts support this clonotype. The V call is TRBV10-1, the J call TRBJ2-2, with 10 bases aligning to TRBD1. Germline CDR1 WNHNN, CDR2 SYGVQD (reference sequence). The CDR3 is made up of 15 amino acids. After removal of 5 bases from V and 4 bases from J, the junction contained 4 bases not matched to a gene. This chain's CDR3 is CASSRDRGGTGELFF. CDR3 nucleotides: TGCGCCAGCAGTAGGGACAGGGGAGGCACCGGGGAGCTGTTTTTT.

The chain combines TRBV12-3 or TRBV12-4 with TRBJ1-2; 9 bases line up with TRBD1. The CDR3 loop spans 14 amino acids. V gave up 6 bases and J gave up 1 base; unmatched junction bases: 3. The CDR3 region is CASRGQGLNYGYTF. CDR3 coding DNA: TGTGCCAGCAGGGGACAGGGACTTAACTATGGCTACACCTTC.

The rearrangement uses TRBV18 and TRBJ1-5; D gene uncertain. The CDR3 is made up of 15 amino acids. V gave up 4 bases and J gave up 0 bases, with 10 bases separating them. The germline V gene encodes CDR1 KGHSH and CDR2 LQKENI. The CDR3 DNA reads as TGTGCCAGCTCACTTAACAGAAATAGCAATCAGCCCCAGCATTTT. Its translation is CASSLNRNSNQPQHF.

The J gene is TRBJ2-3, the V gene TRBV18; TRBD1 matches 7 bases. The V gene end was trimmed by 0 bases and the J gene end by 2 bases; junction bases not matched to a gene: 8. This CDR3 is 17 amino acids long. CDR1 KGHSH and CDR2 LQKENI come from the germline V gene. This CDR3 reads CASSPPRTGDFTDTQYF. As DNA, the CDR3 is TGTGCCAGCTCACCACCCCGGACAGGAGACTTCACAGATACGCAGTATTTT. Drawing the rest from reference TRBV18 and TRBJ2-3, the complete variable domain is NAGVMQNPRHLVRRRGQEARLRCSPMKGHSHVYWYRQLPEEGLKFMVYLQKENIIDESGMPKERFSAEFPKEGPSILRIQQVVRGDSAAYFCASSPPRTGDFTDTQYFGPGTRLTVL.

This clonotype was counted only a few times. The rearrangement joins TRBV28 to TRBJ2-7, with TRBD2 as a possible D gene (6 bases). CDR3 length equals 13 residues. The V gene's germline CDR1 is MDHEN and CDR2 SYDVKM. V dropped 4 bases and J dropped 6 bases, with 13 bases sitting between them. CDR3 loop: CASSSPGLLEQYF. CDR3 DNA sequence: TGTGCCAGCAGTTCGCCGGGACTCCTCGAGCAGTACTTC.

This clonotype was recorded many times. The chain links TRBV5-4 to TRBJ2-3; TRBD1 might be the D (6 bases). Trimming removed 5 bases at V and 2 bases at J, with 12 bases between. CDR1 and CDR2 (germline): SGHNT, YYREEE (reference sequence). The CDR3 has 14 residues. CDR3 nucleotides: TGTGCCAGCAGTTGGGACAAATTCACAGATACGCAGTATTTT. This encodes CASSWDKFTDTQYF.

J is TRBJ1-1 and V is TRBV5-1; the D gene is possibly TRBD1 (6 bases). This CDR3 spans 14 amino acids. Trimming left V 2 bases short and J 2 bases short, with 10 bases between. In germline, CDR1 is SGHRS, CDR2 YFSETQ. The CDR3: CASSFRGSNTEAFF. DNA of the CDR3: TGCGCCAGCAGCTTCAGGGGTAGTAACACTGAAGCTTTCTTT.

V gene TRBV7-6 combines with J gene TRBJ1-1, with D hard to call. V lost 0 bases and J 1 base, leaving 12 bases between the germline ends. This CDR3 spans 16 amino acids. Germline CDR1 is SGHVS and CDR2 is FNYEAQ. The CDR3 sequence is CASSLASFGKNTEAFF. Here the CDR3 DNA reads TGTGCCAGCAGCTTAGCGAGTTTCGGCAAGAACACTGAAGCTTTCTTT.

This clonotype was detected ten times or more. This chain connects TRBV12-1 to TRBJ2-5; TRBD1 reflects the table's D call only, with no check against the DNA. TRBV12-1 is annotated as a pseudogene. This CDR3 is 14 amino acids long. CDR3 coding DNA: TGTGCCAGCCCCGGGACAGACAAGCAAGAGACCCAGTACTTC. This translates into CASPGTDKQETQYF.

The chain carries TRBV4-1 and TRBJ1-4, with 10 bases that match TRBD1. CDR1 is MGHRA and CDR2 is YSYEKL in the germline V gene. The ends lost 2 bases at V and 12 bases at J; junction bases unmatched: 12. The CDR3 sequence is 16 residues long. CDR3 coding DNA: TGCGCCAGCAGCCAACCTCCCAGGGACAGGGGCCGAGAACTGTTTTTT. Translated, it gives CASSQPPRDRGRELFF.

The chain joins TRBV9 to TRBJ1-5, with D perhaps matching TRBD1 (6 bases). Germline CDR1 is SGDLS and CDR2 is YYNGEE. The ends were cut back, 2 bases at V and 3 bases at J, with 12 bases in the middle. CDR3 length: 15 residues. CDR3 sequence reads: CASSVGGLNNQPQHF. CDR3 bases: TGTGCCAGCAGCGTGGGGGGCTTAAACAATCAGCCCCAGCATTTT.

This clonotype was seen only a few times. V and J are TRBV7-9 and TRBJ2-5; no firm D call. This CDR3 has 13 residues. Per the germline V gene, CDR1 is SEHNR and CDR2 is FQNEAQ (reference sequence). V was shortened by 4 bases and J by 0 bases, with 6 bases between the two germline ends. The CDR3 sequence: CASSYDYQETQYF. CDR3 DNA: TGTGCCAGCAGCTACGACTACCAAGAGACCCAGTACTTC.

A few counts support this clonotype. V and J are TRBV28 and TRBJ1-2, with 10 bases that match TRBD1. CDR1 and CDR2 (germline): MDHEN, SYDVKM. The CDR3 loop spans 19 amino acids. J gave up 4 bases and V 5 bases, and 19 bases lay outside the gene matches. The CDR3 coding sequence is TGTGCCAGCAGTAGATTATACTCCGGGACAGGGGTTGGAGGCTATGGCTACACCTTC. Translating it yields CASSRLYSGTGVGGYGYTF.

The CDR3 protein is CSVENEEGTEAFF. Written as DNA, the CDR3 is TGCAGCGTTGAGAACGAGGAGGGCACTGAAGCTTTCTTT. V and J are TRBV29-1 and TRBJ1-1; unclear D gene. This CDR3 has 13 amino acids. Trimming took 3 bases from V and 4 from J, leaving 12 bases between them. In germline, CDR1 is SQVTM, CDR2 ANQGSEA.